The 14 T cell receptor beta chains in this list originate from one sample, sequenced in a study of cytomegalovirus exposure and HLA in healthy donors. 60 Vbeta and 13 Jbeta primers were used in PCR. Clones were sequenced by immunoSEQ multiplex PCR, and TCRdb holds only the in-frame ones, with some missing. The sample yields fewer than 250,000 clones, about 81% seen once. Sequenced: PBMCs. These receptors came from a man aged 25-40 years in good health and CMV-seropositive.

The V gene is TRBV15, the J gene TRBJ2-3; D remains unclear. Trimming shortened V by 0 bases and J by 7 bases, and 5 bases separated the two germline ends. Germline CDR1 and CDR2: LNHNV and YYDKDF (reference sequence). The CDR3 extends over 12 amino acids. CDR3 nucleotide sequence: TGTGCCACCAGCAGAGATGGCTATACGCAGTATTTT. This codes for CATSRDGYTQYF.

This chain joins TRBV4-1 and TRBJ1-5; D is uncertain. CDR3 length: 16 amino acids. In germline, CDR1 is MGHRA, CDR2 YSYEKL. V lost 0 bases and J 1 base, leaving 10 bases between the germline ends. This chain's CDR3 is CASSQDLIRSNQPQHF. The CDR3, as DNA: TGCGCCAGCAGCCAAGATTTGATCAGAAGCAATCAGCCCCAGCATTTT.

The genes are TRBV28 and TRBJ2-1; 9 nucleotides line up with TRBD2. J was trimmed by 5 bases and V by 6 bases; bases with no gene match: 5. This CDR3 is 14 amino acids long. Per germline, CDR1 MDHEN and CDR2 SYDVKM. CDR3 loop: CASSLRLADNEQFF. In nucleotides, the CDR3 is TGTGCCAGCAGCCTTAGACTAGCGGACAATGAGCAGTTCTTC.

The chain combines TRBV6-6 with TRBJ1-5, with TRBD1 as a possible D gene (5 bases). CDR3 length equals 14 residues. Germline V gene data show CDR1 as MNHNY and CDR2 as SVGAGI (reference sequence). V was pared by 1 base and J by 7 bases, with 11 bases between. In nucleotides, the CDR3 is TGTGCCAGCAGTTACTTGGGGGAGGGACAGCCCCAGCATTTT. Encoded protein: CASSYLGEGQPQHF.

V usage is TRBV7-3 and J usage is TRBJ2-2; possible D gene TRBD1, 5 bases. The V end lost 2 bases, the J end lost 4 bases, and 11 bases lay between the germline ends. The CDR3 length is 15 residues. Germline CDR1 SGHTA, CDR2 FQGTGA. CDR3 in amino acids: CASSLGQGGTGELFF. CDR3 coding DNA: TGTGCCAGCAGCTTAGGCCAGGGTGGCACCGGGGAGCTGTTTTTT.

The chain is built from TRBV28 and TRBJ1-1; 7 bases match TRBD1. CDR1 MDHEN and CDR2 SYDVKM come from the germline V gene. There are 14 residues in the CDR3. V shed 5 bases and J 7 bases; nucleotides not matched to a gene: 10. The CDR3, as DNA: TGTGCCAGCAGTCCACTCCCGGACAGGTATGAAGCTTTCTTT. The encoded protein is CASSPLPDRYEAFF. Full variable domain (rest looked up from reference TRBV28 and TRBJ1-1): DVKVTQSSRYLVKRTGEKVFLECVQDMDHENMFWYRQDPGLGLRLIYFSYDVKMKEKGDIPEGYSVSREKKERFSLILESASTNQTSMYLCASSPLPDRYEAFFGQGTRLTVV.

This clone turned up a few times. This chain links TRBV11-3 with TRBJ2-1, with 9 bases fitting TRBD2. The germline gives CDR1 SGHNT, CDR2 YENEEA. J lost 8 bases, V lost 5 bases, and 13 bases had no gene match. The CDR3 has 16 residues. The CDR3: CASSPTGTSYLHEQFF. The CDR3 bases are TGTGCCAGCAGCCCGACCGGGACTAGCTACCTCCATGAGCAGTTCTTC.

The V and J genes are TRBV4-2 and TRBJ1-4; 7 bases fit TRBD1. The CDR3 extends over 15 amino acids. The ends lost 0 bases at V and 3 bases at J; junction bases unmatched: 1. Germline CDR1 reads LGHNA; CDR2 reads YNFKEQ. In DNA form, the CDR3 reads TGTGCCAGCAGCCAAGAAGGGACAGCTAATGAAAAACTGTTTTTT. Residues: CASSQEGTANEKLFF.

This clone was detected a few times. V gene TRBV14 combines with J gene TRBJ1-1, with 7 bases that match TRBD1. The germline CDR1 and CDR2 sequences are SGHDN and FVKESK. The CDR3 loop spans 15 amino acids. Trimming took 2 bases from V and 5 from J; bases not matched to a gene: 8. CDR3 in amino acids: CASSQIFAGGTEAFF. The CDR3, as DNA: TGTGCCAGCAGCCAAATTTTCGCAGGGGGGACTGAAGCTTTCTTT.

The genes are TRBV4-1 and TRBJ2-3; the D gene is possibly TRBD1 (5 bases). V was clipped by 1 base and J by 6 bases, with 17 bases between them. The CDR3 runs to 16 residues. The V gene's germline CDR1 is MGHRA and CDR2 YSYEKL. In DNA, the CDR3 is TGCGCCAGCAGCCAAGTAGGGGTTTCAATGGGGGATACGCAGTATTTT. Amino acids: CASSQVGVSMGDTQYF.

Here the CDR3 DNA reads TGTGCCACGACAGGGCGAGGCGAGCAGTACTTC. Protein: CATTGRGEQYF. The chain joins TRBV21-1 to TRBJ2-7; the table names TRBD1, a call not compared with the DNA. TRBV21-1 is an annotated pseudogene. The CDR3 has 11 residues.

The chain recombines TRBV4-3 with TRBJ1-3, with D possibly being TRBD1 (6 bases). V gave up 1 base and J gave up 2 bases, with 9 bases separating them. Germline V lookup: CDR1 LGHNA, CDR2 YSLEER. The CDR3 extends over 15 amino acids. The CDR3: CASSQGSGAGNTIYF. The CDR3 DNA reads as TGCGCCAGCAGCCAAGGCTCAGGGGCTGGAAACACCATATATTTT.

A single count supports this clone. The V and J genes are TRBV13 and TRBJ2-3, with TRBD2 matching 9 bases. CDR3 length equals 18 residues. Germline CDR1 PRHDT, CDR2 FYEKMQ (reference sequence). Trimming took 1 base from V and 5 from J; bases not matched to a gene: 13. CDR3 in DNA: TGTGCCAGCAGCTTAGATCCTGTGAGCGGGGGGCCCCAAGATACGCAGTATTTT. Translated: CASSLDPVSGGPQDTQYF.

This clone was detected only once. V usage is TRBV5-1 and J usage is TRBJ2-7; D might be TRBD2 (6 bases). V was cut by 5 bases and J by 0 bases, with 12 bases left in between. The CDR3 runs 14 residues. Germline CDR1 and CDR2: SGHRS and YFSETQ. The CDR3 nucleotides are TGCGCCAGCAGATCTGACGGGAGCTCCTACGAGCAGTACTTC. It encodes CASRSDGSSYEQYF. The variable domain in full, with the rest retrieved from reference TRBV5-1 and TRBJ2-7, is KAGVTQTPRYLIKTRGQQVTLSCSPISGHRSVSWYQQTPGQGLQFLFEYFSETQRNKGNFPGRFSGRQFSNSRSEMNVSTLELGDSALYLCASRSDGSSYEQYFGPGTRLTVT.